A selection of T cell receptor beta chains follows, all from one sample in a study of blood T cell repertoires in COVID-19. The assay was immunoSEQ multiplex PCR, and TCRdb's table has in-frame clones only and misses some. The sample holds about 160,000 clones, 92% seen once. The specimen was peripheral blood. These TCRs come from a man aged 25-45 years with COVID-19, enrolled during active disease. Both conserved end residues are part of each CDR3. Each record gives: D gene, V gene, clone size, J gene, CDR3 protein, CDR3 DNA. The D gene is left open where the match is weak. Not every row has a clone size; where given, it reads once, few, many or a size class.

-	TRBV19	-	TRBJ2-2	CASSSIQDTGELFF	TGTGCCAGTAGTTCGATACAAGACACCGGGGAGCTGTTTTTT
TRBD1	TRBV18	once	TRBJ2-7	CASSPGTGAPYEQYF	TGTGCCAGCTCACCTGGGACAGGGGCACCCTACGAGCAGTACTTC
TRBD1	TRBV12-5	-	TRBJ1-5	CASGCHPGQCFNQPQHF	TGTGCTAGTGGTTGTCATCCGGGACAGTGCTTCAATCAGCCCCAGCATTTT
-	TRBV4-3	-	TRBJ2-7	CASSPEGGSVYEQYF	TGCGCCAGCAGCCCGGAGGGGGGGTCTGTCTACGAGCAGTACTTC
-	TRBV5-1	-	TRBJ1-2	CASSPSISRVNYGYTF	TGCGCCAGCAGCCCCTCTATTAGCAGGGTGAACTATGGCTACACCTTC
-	TRBV5-1	-	TRBJ1-3	CASSFDQTGTGNTIYF	TGCGCCAGCAGCTTCGACCAGACAGGCACAGGAAACACCATATATTTT
TRBD2	TRBV6-2/TRBV6-3	-	TRBJ2-3	CASSYSKFGTSGGAWNTQYF	TGTGCCAGCAGTTACTCGAAATTCGGAACTAGCGGGGGGGCGTGGAATACGCAGTATTTT
TRBD1	TRBV27	-	TRBJ1-4	CASSYRGLGTNEKLFF	TGTGCCAGCAGTTACAGGGGGCTCGGAACTAATGAAAAACTGTTTTTT
TRBD2	TRBV11-2	-	TRBJ2-7	CASSDQLAGYLEQYF	TGTGCCAGCAGCGACCAACTAGCGGGGTATCTCGAGCAGTACTTC
-	TRBV15	once	TRBJ1-1	CATSRDTGAFF	TGTGCCACCAGCAGAGATACCGGAGCTTTCTTT
TRBD1	TRBV9	-	TRBJ2-1	CASSEGTDYNEQFF	TGTGCCAGCAGCGAGGGGACAGATTACAATGAGCAGTTCTTC
TRBD1	TRBV7-9	-	TRBJ1-4	CASSSLTGINEKLFF	TGTGCCAGCAGCTCCTTGACAGGGATTAATGAAAAACTGTTTTTT
-	TRBV30	-	TRBJ1-6	CAWSVYRTMGRTSPIIPPLHF	TGTGCCTGGAGTGTATATCGAACGATGGGCAGAACATCCCCTATAATTCCGCCCCTCCACTTT
TRBD2	TRBV15	-	TRBJ2-5	CATSSRTSGRPGAQYF	TGTGCCACCAGCAGTCGGACTAGCGGGCGGCCGGGGGCCCAGTACTTC
-	TRBV7-3	-	TRBJ2-7	CASSPSSGTYEQYF	TGTGCCAGCAGCCCTTCCTCAGGCACCTACGAGCAGTACTTC
-	TRBV4-3	-	TRBJ1-6	CASSQMRQDSSPLHF	TGCGCCAGCAGCCAGATGCGACAGGATAGTTCACCCCTCCACTTT
TRBD2	TRBV28	once	TRBJ2-2	CATTQASGRGTGELFF	TGTGCCACCACCCAAGCTAGCGGGAGAGGTACCGGGGAGCTGTTTTTT
-	TRBV20-1	-	TRBJ1-2	CSASGLDMGYTF	TGCAGTGCTAGTGGCCTCGACATGGGCTACACCTTC
-	TRBV20-1	-	TRBJ1-2	CSARGALGYTF	TGCAGTGCTCGAGGGGCTCTGGGCTACACCTTC
-	TRBV7-8	-	TRBJ2-7	CASSQDRRSYEQYF	TGTGCCAGCAGCCAGGACCGGAGGTCGTACGAGCAGTACTTC
-	TRBV6-5	-	TRBJ2-7	CASSYSREQYF	TGTGCCAGCAGTTACAGCAGGGAGCAGTACTTC
TRBD2	TRBV7-8	once	TRBJ2-1	CASSPGLAGGLSYNEQFF	TGTGCCAGCAGCCCGGGACTAGCGGGGGGGCTCTCCTACAATGAGCAGTTCTTC